One and the same sample provided the 18 T cell receptor beta chains below, sequenced in a study of T cell responses to AZD1222 COVID-19 vaccine. Here immunoSEQ multiplex PCR was the method, and the copy in TCRdb shows in-frame clones only, minus some. The data contain roughly 190,000 clones, more than 75% of them singletons. The sequences come from peripheral blood, collected on day 0 of AZD1222 vaccination. These receptor sequences come from an adult in good health.

The rearrangement uses TRBV27 and TRBJ2-7; 10 bases line up with TRBD2. The germline V gene encodes CDR1 MNHEY and CDR2 SMNVEV (reference sequence). This CDR3 contains 14 residues. Trimming took 3 bases from V and 3 from J; bases not matched to a gene: 2. CDR3 residues: CASSLTSGFYEQYF. The CDR3 DNA is TGTGCCAGCAGTTTGACTAGCGGGTTCTACGAGCAGTACTTC.

CDR3 sequence: CASSEDGIQASYEQYF. For the CDR3, the DNA is TGTGCCAGCAGTGAAGACGGGATTCAGGCGTCCTACGAGCAGTACTTC. The V gene is TRBV6-1, the J gene TRBJ2-7, with D possibly being TRBD2 (5 bases). Germline-derived CDR1 and CDR2 are MNHNS and SASEGT. V gave up 1 base and J gave up 1 base, with 14 bases separating them. The CDR3 length is 16 residues.

V gene TRBV6-1 combines with J gene TRBJ1-6; 8 bases fit TRBD1. Per the germline V gene, CDR1 is MNHNS and CDR2 is SASEGT. Losses at the gene ends were 4 bases for V and 0 bases for J; bases not matched to a gene: 5. The CDR3 runs 17 residues. The CDR3 nucleotides read TGTGCCAGCAGTGGACAGGGGAAGAGCTCCTATAATTCACCCCTCCACTTT. Its translation: CASSGQGKSSYNSPLHF.

The V call is TRBV29-1, the J call TRBJ1-2, with D possibly TRBD1 on 5 matching bases. This CDR3 region has 16 residues. Germline V lookup: CDR1 SQVTM, CDR2 ANQGSEA. Trimming cost V 3 bases and J 8 bases, with 25 bases left between them. CDR3 amino acids: CSVEGRTAGGYYGYTF. The CDR3 DNA follows: TGCAGCGTTGAGGGGCGGACCGCCGGAGGATATTACGGCTACACCTTC.

This clone was observed once. The chain couples TRBV25-1 to TRBJ2-7; the D gene is possibly TRBD1 (5 bases). The CDR3 consists of 14 residues. Germline V gives CDR1 MGHDK, CDR2 SYGVNS. Trimming stripped 3 bases from V and 0 bases from J, with 9 bases between. The DNA for the CDR3 is TGTGCCAGCAGTGAGGCTAGGGGCTCCTACGAGCAGTACTTC. Translating it yields CASSEARGSYEQYF.

The CDR3 loop is CASSVLRDPGTDTQYF. CDR3 sequence (DNA): TGTGCCAGCAGCGTACTAAGGGATCCGGGCACAGATACGCAGTATTTT. This chain uses TRBV9 with TRBJ2-3; D is uncertain. This CDR3 contains 16 residues. Looked up from germline, CDR1 is SGDLS and CDR2 is YYNGEE. V was shortened by 1 base and J by 1 base, with 13 bases between the two germline ends.

The chain links TRBV19 to TRBJ1-5, with D hard to call. The V end lost 8 bases, the J end lost 2 bases, and 19 bases lay between the germline ends. The CDR3 sequence is 16 residues long. The germline V gene has CDR1 LNHDA and CDR2 SQIVND (reference sequence). The CDR3 is CASGSLDWGGNQPQHF. In DNA, the CDR3 is TGTGCCAGTGGCTCGCTGGACTGGGGTGGCAATCAGCCCCAGCATTTT.

The table lists this clone with a count of one. The chain is built from TRBV6-5 and TRBJ2-7; D possibly corresponds to TRBD2 (5 bases). Germline V gene data show CDR1 as MNHEY and CDR2 as SVGAGI. The CDR3 is 12 residues long. V lost 5 bases, J lost 2 bases, and 7 bases lay in between. CDR3 sequence (DNA): TGTGCCAGCAGTCGAGGGACCTACGAGCAGTACTTC. Protein product: CASSRGTYEQYF.

Points on this clone: One end of the junction fails to match germline, which may point to a read error. The chain has TRBV7-7 and TRBJ2-1, with a tentative D call TRBD2 (6 bases). CDR1 is SSHAT and CDR2 is FNYEAQ in the germline V gene (reference sequence). The CDR3 is 13 residues long. Here the CDR3 reads CASSLDTDGGQFF. The CDR3 nucleotides are TGTGCTAGCAGCTTAGATACGGACGGGGGGCAGTTCTTC.

This chain uses TRBV29-1 with TRBJ2-3, with D perhaps TRBD1 (5 bases). Deletions cut 3 bases from V and 4 bases from J, with 17 bases between. The CDR3 is made up of 15 amino acids. The germline CDR1 and CDR2 sequences are SQVTM and ANQGSEA. The DNA for the CDR3 is TGCAGCGTTGATGGTGGGTCGGCAGGGCCAGATACGCAGTATTTT. It yields the protein CSVDGGSAGPDTQYF.

The genes are TRBV5-4 and TRBJ2-3, with 15 nucleotides matching TRBD2. The CDR3 spans 18 residues. Unmatched junction bases numbered 7, after V lost 4 bases and J lost 1 base. Germline assignment: CDR1 SGHNT and CDR2 YYREEE (reference sequence). CDR3 bases: TGTGCCAGCAGCCATGGACTAGCGGGGGGGCTGGGCACAGATACGCAGTATTTT. Its protein product is CASSHGLAGGLGTDTQYF. The complete variable domain, with remaining parts taken from reference TRBV5-4 and TRBJ2-3, reads ETGVTQSPTHLIKTRGQQVTLRCSSQSGHNTVSWYQQALGQGPQFIFQYYREEENGRGNFPPRFSGLQFPNYSSELNVNALELDDSALYLCASSHGLAGGLGTDTQYFGPGTRLTVL.

The J gene is TRBJ1-6, the V gene TRBV5-4; 8 bases agree with TRBD1. This CDR3 is 16 amino acids long. The J segment lost 3 bases and the V segment lost 6 bases, leaving 8 bases of the junction unmatched. In germline, CDR1 is SGHNT, CDR2 YYREEE (reference sequence). CDR3 coding DNA: TGTGCCAGCAAAGGACAGGGAAGTGACTATAATTCACCCCTCCACTTT. Translated, it gives CASKGQGSDYNSPLHF.

The chain employs TRBV9 and TRBJ1-6; D is undetermined. Per germline, CDR1 SGDLS and CDR2 YYNGEE. Between the trimmed V and J ends, which lost 2 bases and 7 bases, there was a span of 13 bases. The CDR3 spans 15 residues. Here the CDR3 reads CASSVSGPSNSPLHF. The CDR3 nucleotides read TGTGCCAGCAGCGTTTCCGGACCGTCCAATTCACCCCTCCACTTT. Based on the CDR3 plus reference TRBV9 and TRBJ1-6, the full variable domain is DSGVTQTPKHLITATGQRVTLRCSPRSGDLSVYWYQQSLDQGLQFLIQYYNGEERAKGNILERFSAQQFPDLHSELNLSSLELGDSALYFCASSVSGPSNSPLHFGNGTRLTVT.

The rearrangement uses TRBV5-1 and TRBJ2-1; no definite D call. This CDR3 spans 12 amino acids. The V gene lost 0 bases and the J gene lost 6 bases, with 4 bases spanning the gap. Looked up from germline, CDR1 is SGHRS and CDR2 is YFSETQ. CDR3 amino acids: CASSLDPNEQFF. The CDR3 DNA sequence: TGCGCCAGCAGCTTGGACCCCAATGAGCAGTTCTTC.

The rearrangement links TRBV6-5 to TRBJ1-1; tentatively, D is TRBD1 (6 bases). CDR3 length: 12 amino acids. CDR1 and CDR2 (germline): MNHEY, SVGAGI. Trimming stripped 8 bases from V and 6 bases from J, with 13 bases between. CDR3 in DNA: TGTGCCAGCGAGGGGGGGACCTCTGAAGCTTTCTTT. It specifies CASEGGTSEAFF.

J is TRBJ2-5 and V is TRBV24-1; a weak D match, TRBD2 (5 bases). CDR3 length: 13 amino acids. V shed 4 bases and J shed 2 bases, with 7 bases lying between them. Germline CDR1 and CDR2: KGHDR and SFDVKD. In DNA form, the CDR3 reads TGTGCCACCAGTGAGAGGGATCAAGAGACCCAGTACTTC. Translated, it gives CATSERDQETQYF.

The V call is TRBV14, the J call TRBJ1-4; tentatively, D is TRBD1 (5 bases). The germline gives CDR1 SGHDN, CDR2 FVKESK. The CDR3 has 17 residues. Trimming shortened V by 0 bases and J by 8 bases, and 19 bases separated the two germline ends. The CDR3 sequence: CASSQDKFGLTVEKLFF. The CDR3 DNA reads as TGTGCCAGCAGCCAAGATAAATTTGGGCTGACAGTCGAAAAACTGTTTTTT.

The chain has TRBV29-1 and TRBJ2-3, with D perhaps being TRBD1 or TRBD2 (5 bases each). Germline V lookup: CDR1 SQVTM, CDR2 ANQGSEA. The CDR3 is 16 amino acids. Trimming cost V 4 bases and J 1 base, with 18 bases left between them. CDR3 amino acids: CSVVGQRGLGTDTQYF. The DNA of the CDR3 is TGCAGCGTTGTGGGCCAGAGGGGTTTGGGCACAGATACGCAGTATTTT.